This TCR beta chain originates from a study of blood T cells in healthy people across ages. Overall study results and limits: Researchers said unsorted PBMCs prevented a conclusive naive versus antigen-experienced comparison.

For the second PCR, which ran for about 7 to 11 cycles, a sample-barcoded 5' primer and a J-beta primer mix were used. Using its own MiXCR run on the 5' RACE reads, TCRdb lists one record per CDR3 protein. The data contain about 580,000 distinct CDR3 sequences, more than 45% of them singletons. The CDR3 has 15 amino acids. The junction had 2 bases not matched to a gene; V was cut back by 4 bases and J by 0 bases. The germline V gene encodes CDR1 LNHNV and CDR2 YYDKDF (reference sequence). This clonotype was found a few times. Its antigen is unknown. This sequence originates from an elderly man in good health. The chain joins TRBV15 to TRBJ2-1; 8 bases line up with TRBD2. Material: blood. The CDR3 nucleotides are TGTGCCACCAGCAAAAGCGGGAGCTCCTACAATGAGCAGTTCTTC. Translated: CATSKSGSSYNEQFF. The whole variable domain, filled in from reference TRBV15 and TRBJ2-1, reads DAMVIQNPRYQVTQFGKPVTLSCSQTLNHNVMYWYQQKSSQAPKLLFHYYDKDFNNEADTPDNFQSRRPNTSFCFLDIRSPGLGDTAMYLCATSKSGSSYNEQFFGPGTRLTVL.